A selection of T cell receptor beta chains follows, all from one sample in a study of T cells in Graves' hyperthyroidism and ophthalmopathy. TCRdb redid the calling of the multiplex PCR reads with MiXCR, one entry per CDR3 protein. The sample lists over 45,000 distinct CDR3 sequences; about 49% were seen once. The sequencing input was blood. The receptors derive from a woman younger than 45 with Graves' ophthalmopathy. CDR3s leave out the opening cysteine and the closing phenylalanine or tryptophan. D genes are given only for firm matches.

v_call: TRBV7-2
d_call: TRBD2
cdr3_aa: ASSPIAGVADTQY

v_call: TRBV11-1
d_call: NA
cdr3_aa: ASSSDTYYEQY

v_call: TRBV2
d_call: NA
cdr3_aa: ASSAGFTQETQY

v_call: TRBV29-1
d_call: NA
cdr3_aa: SVGAGMNTEAF

v_call: TRBV7-2
d_call: TRBD2
cdr3_aa: ASSSSGGNAQY

v_call: TRBV11-3
d_call: NA
cdr3_aa: ASSLDGNSEAF

v_call: TRBV10-3
d_call: NA
cdr3_aa: AIRGGNEKLF

v_call: TRBV20-1
d_call: NA
cdr3_aa: SALVAYEQY

v_call: TRBV2
d_call: NA
cdr3_aa: ASSVFRRNSYEQY

v_call: TRBV20-1
d_call: NA
cdr3_aa: SARDPGHSGNTIY

v_call: TRBV7-9
d_call: TRBD2
cdr3_aa: ASSPERGLAGEGEQF

v_call: TRBV20-1
d_call: TRBD1
cdr3_aa: SAGGPGGKRGNQPQH

v_call: TRBV2
d_call: NA
cdr3_aa: ASSAVYSGNGELF

v_call: TRBV30
d_call: NA
cdr3_aa: ASSVGGEDEAF

v_call: TRBV27
d_call: TRBD1
cdr3_aa: ASSLFGTGTGVRQPQH

v_call: TRBV10-2
d_call: TRBD1
cdr3_aa: ASKGQLAANYGYT

v_call: TRBV6-5
d_call: NA
cdr3_aa: ASRPTRGSQETQY

v_call: TRBV24-1
d_call: NA
cdr3_aa: ASSGFVTGELF

v_call: TRBV20-1
d_call: TRBD1
cdr3_aa: SARGPGQDYEQY

v_call: TRBV28
d_call: TRBD2
cdr3_aa: ASLGLAGVEQY